This T cell receptor beta chain was identified during a study of T cells in Graves' hyperthyroidism and ophthalmopathy (dated by TCRdb to between 2018 and 2021). In the study overall: Peripheral blood samples were taken at initial diagnosis, before any treatment was given. A discovery cohort of about 95 patients, 43 with Graves' ophthalmopathy and approximately 60 with stable Graves' hyperthyroidism, was used to find distinguishing TCR V-J signatures. Prospective prediction of ophthalmopathy was tested in an independent validation cohort of 18 to 20 hyperthyroidism patients and 17 patients who later progressed to ophthalmopathy. The roughly 100 discovery patients were divided at random into training and test sets in a 7:3 ratio. In addition, the study compared T-cell repertoires in thyroid tissue and in blood from five or six Graves' hyperthyroidism patients. Following sampling, methimazole starting at 30 mg daily was given to hyperthyroidism patients, and high-dose intravenous methylprednisolone was given to ophthalmopathy patients. The paper describes TCR Vbeta CDR3 sequencing of around 130 peripheral blood samples, made up of 43 ophthalmopathy patients, roughly 72 hyperthyroidism patients and approximately 17 progressor patients. The paper as a whole reports these results and caveats: Sample size was not statistically predetermined, and blinding of investigators to group allocation was not performed. During validation, the model predicted progression to ophthalmopathy a median of around six months ahead of onset, with more than 55% sensitivity and roughly 72% specificity. Most expanded thyroid clonotypes (frequency above 0.001) were also detected in blood, a finding suggesting that blood repertoires may reflect thyroid immune responses. A 13 V-J signature model separated ophthalmopathy from stable hyperthyroidism, with around 90% sensitivity and just under 84% specificity in cross-validation and 80%/75% in testing.

Amplification of TCR beta CDR3 regions was carried out from RNA transcripts. The first round of RT-PCR for the TCR CDR3 was performed with the HTBI primer set and the Qiagen OneStep RT-PCR kit. Libraries were constructed in a second round of multiplex PCR, after which size selection and purification were performed. The libraries were sequenced on an Illumina HiSeq2000 using paired-end 100 bp reads. Per the authors' processing: SOAPnuke was used to process the raw data, with reads discarded if the reads contained adapters or uncalled bases, had a mean Phred below 15, or lacked an exact constant-primer or identifier match. COPE v1.2.5 was used to merge the high-quality paired reads, and each unique nucleotide sequence was defined as a clonotype. Clonotypes were aligned to IMGT TRBV, TRBD and TRBJ reference segments using MiTCR v1.1. The analysis included only V-J combinations with a frequency above 0.0001, which together covered about 99% of the repertoires. The TCS score was defined as F50 (clonal expansion) divided by E x V (chaos), with BLOSUM62-based TCRdist calculated between CDR3 peptides within each V-J. Welch's t-statistics and random forest reduced some 510 V-J features to about 13, which were used in a naive Bayes classifier (R e1071). The raw public data were reprocessed by TCRdb itself: fastp quality trimming at Q25, MiXCR clonotype calling, in-frame beta chains only. Identical CDR3 proteins give one entry, which carries the most common genes and DNA. What appears here as the V and J calls and clone size reflects TCRdb's work, not the paper's. Present in this sample are some 620,000 distinct CDR3 sequences, 15% to 20% of which were seen just once. About 3.8% of the sample goes to the ten largest clones.

Stable Graves' hyperthyroidism was defined as no progression to ophthalmopathy during 18 months of follow-up. The hyperthyroidism patients were between 18 and 65 years old and newly diagnosed, with a disease duration of less than 2 months. Any patient with an uncontrolled infection, another autoimmune disease, pregnancy or lactation was excluded. Diagnoses were based on clinical symptoms, serum thyroxine and TRAb, thyroid ultrasound and orbital computed tomography. PBMCs were separated from over 9 ml of fresh peripheral blood using Ficoll-Paque density gradient centrifugation. Total RNA was extracted using Trizol reagent, and RNA quality was assessed on an Agilent 2100 Bioanalyzer. As concerns this clonotype: Its antigen is currently not known. No quality values exist for individual bases; no much larger clone is one base distant.

From a lookup of the germline V gene, CDR1 and CDR2 are MDHEN and SYDVKM. A distance of 16 bases separates the germline ends of V and J, which lose 6 bases and 8 bases respectively. The CDR3 has 13 amino acids, counting the end cysteine and phenylalanine. The kept DNA is CDR3 alone, 39 bases in frame from the first base. The chain was built from TRBV28 and TRBJ1-2; no D gene is confidently identified. The sequence was obtained from a woman aged 25-40 years with Graves' hyperthyroidism. Sequencing was done on a sample of blood. The base sequence is TGTGCCAGCAGCCTAGCCGGCGGGAGGGGCTACACCTTC. The encoded protein is CASSLAGGRGYTF.